This T cell receptor beta chain was documented in a study of shared clonotypes between healthy human individuals. General study findings and limits: Clonotypes shared by all four sorted-subset donors had higher generation probabilities than non-shared clonotypes.

A 200 ng quantity of DNA, tens of thousands of T cell genomes, went into the sorted-subset replicate PCRs. Profiling relied on immunoSEQ multiplex PCR, and the TCRdb table lists in-frame clones only, not all of them. The sample holds over a million clones, roughly 96% seen once. Germline lookup yields CDR1 KGHSH and CDR2 LQKENI. V lost 2 bases and J lost 4, with 12 bases in between. CDR3 size: 16 residues. The authors divided CD4+ cells into CD45RA+ naive and CD45RA-negative memory subsets. As to this clone: What it binds is not known.

The sequenced sample was naive CD4+ T cells sorted from blood. Subset in this sample: CD45RA+ positively selected. The receptor comes from a man aged 25 to 40 in good health. The chain carries TRBV18 and TRBJ2-6; either TRBD1 or TRBD2 may fit D (5 bases each). CDR3 in amino acids: CASSPIMGDGANVLTF. Written as DNA, the CDR3 is TGTGCCAGCTCACCAATTATGGGGGACGGGGCCAACGTCCTGACTTTC.